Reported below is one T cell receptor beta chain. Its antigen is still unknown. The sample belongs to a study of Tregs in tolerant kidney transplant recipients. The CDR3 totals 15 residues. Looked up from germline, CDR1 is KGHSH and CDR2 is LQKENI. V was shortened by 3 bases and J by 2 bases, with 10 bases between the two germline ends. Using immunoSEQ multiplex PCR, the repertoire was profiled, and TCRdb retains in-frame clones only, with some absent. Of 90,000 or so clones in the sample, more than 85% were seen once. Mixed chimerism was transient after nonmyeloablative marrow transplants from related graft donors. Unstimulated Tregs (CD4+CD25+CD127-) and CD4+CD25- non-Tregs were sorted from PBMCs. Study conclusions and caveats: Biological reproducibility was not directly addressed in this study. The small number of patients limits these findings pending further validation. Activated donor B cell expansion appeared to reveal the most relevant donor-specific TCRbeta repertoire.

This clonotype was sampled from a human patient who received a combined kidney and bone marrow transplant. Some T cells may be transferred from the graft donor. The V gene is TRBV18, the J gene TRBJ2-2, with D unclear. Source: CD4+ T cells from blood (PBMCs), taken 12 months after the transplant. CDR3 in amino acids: CASSPSGPNTGELFF. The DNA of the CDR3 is TGTGCCAGCTCACCCTCGGGTCCCAACACCGGGGAGCTGTTTTTT.